These 31 T cell receptor beta chains came from one sample sequenced in a study of T cells in Graves' hyperthyroidism and ophthalmopathy. Amplification yielded TCR beta CDR3 regions, with RNA transcripts as the source. The TCR CDR3 was amplified in a first-round RT-PCR using the HTBI primer set. MiXCR, applied by TCRdb to the multiplex PCR reads, yields one record per CDR3 protein. Seen here are over 250,000 distinct CDR3 sequences, around 25% observed once, and the top ten hold 25% to 30%. The sequenced sample consisted of blood. These receptors originate from a man aged 40-50 years with Graves' hyperthyroidism that later progressed to Graves' ophthalmopathy.

The table lists this clonotype with many counts. This CDR3 reads CASTDGANTEAFF. The CDR3 DNA reads TGTGCCAGCACCGACGGAGCTAACACTGAAGCTTTCTTT. This chain links TRBV6-2 or TRBV6-3 with TRBJ1-1; the D is unclear. The germline V gene has CDR1 MNHEY and CDR2 SVGEGT. The CDR3 covers 13 residues. V lost 7 bases to trimming and J lost 2 bases, with 11 bases between them.

This clonotype was recorded at least ten times. CDR3 in DNA: TGTGCCAGCAGTTTATTGGGGACAGAAGAGACCCAGTACTTC. This translates into CASSLLGTEETQYF. This rearrangement joins TRBV27 to TRBJ2-5, with TRBD1 matching over 7 bases. The CDR3 sequence is 14 residues long. With 1 base clipped from V and 3 bases from J, the junction kept 2 bases outside the gene matches. Germline CDR1 is MNHEY and CDR2 is SMNVEV (reference sequence).

In this sample, this clonotype turned up a few times. CDR3 amino acids: CAWSRNSFSQYF. The CDR3 bases are TGTGCCTGGAGCAGAAACAGTTTTTCGCAGTATTTT. V usage is TRBV30 and J usage is TRBJ2-3; D is ambiguous. The germline V and J ends were trimmed by 3 bases and 10 bases, with 14 bases remaining between them. Germline-derived CDR1 and CDR2 are GTSNPN and SVGIG (reference sequence). CDR3 length: 12 residues. The full variable domain, with the rest looked up from reference TRBV30 and TRBJ2-3, is SQTIHQWPATLVQPVGSPLSLECTVEGTSNPNLYWYRQAAGRGLQLLFYSVGIGQISSEVPQNLSASRPQDRQFILSSKKLLLSDSGFYLCAWSRNSFSQYFGPGTRLTVL.

This clonotype was recorded many times. The chain combines TRBV24-1 with TRBJ1-1; D may be TRBD1 (6 bases). V was shortened by 4 bases and J by 11 bases, with 13 bases between the two germline ends. Germline CDR1 reads KGHDR; CDR2 reads SFDVKD. The CDR3 loop spans 12 amino acids. The CDR3 region is CATSDLTGTAFF. The CDR3 nucleotides are TGTGCCACCAGTGACTTGACAGGTACGGCTTTCTTT.

The DNA for the CDR3 is TGCAGTGCCCCCCCCGGTGGGGCCCTTGCTAACTATGGCTACACCTTC. This codes for CSAPPGGALANYGYTF. The V and J genes are TRBV20-1 and TRBJ1-2, with D possibly being TRBD1 (5 bases). V was trimmed by 6 bases and J by 0 bases, leaving 20 bases between them. Germline values: CDR1 DFQATT, CDR2 SNEGSKA (reference sequence). The CDR3 has 16 amino acids.

The chain uses TRBV20-1 and TRBJ2-7; D remains ambiguous. The CDR3 extends over 13 amino acids. Trimming removed 8 bases at V and 2 bases at J, with 16 bases between. The V gene's germline CDR1 is DFQATT and CDR2 SNEGSKA (reference sequence). CDR3 nucleotide sequence: TGCAGTCATTTCCCCGCGCCACCCTACGAGCAGTACTTC. Its protein product is CSHFPAPPYEQYF.

Ten or more counts support this clonotype. V gene TRBV19 combines with J gene TRBJ1-5; no reliable D call. V was trimmed by 8 bases and J by 0 bases, leaving 14 bases between them. The CDR3 contains 15 residues. The germline V gene encodes CDR1 LNHDA and CDR2 SQIVND (reference sequence). CDR3 sequence: CASREQSISNQPQHF. CDR3 coding DNA: TGTGCCAGTCGTGAACAATCTATTAGCAATCAGCCCCAGCATTTT.

V is TRBV18 and J is TRBJ1-3; D remains unclear. Germline loops: CDR1 KGHSH, CDR2 LQKENI. V was pared by 3 bases and J by 3 bases, with 9 bases between. The CDR3 has 14 amino acids. The CDR3 region is CASSPTPGGNTIYF. For the CDR3, the DNA is TGTGCCAGCTCACCTACGCCAGGTGGAAACACCATATATTTT.

This clonotype came up many times. The V gene is TRBV19, the J gene TRBJ1-1; D is possibly TRBD1 (6 bases). The CDR3 is made up of 15 amino acids. Trimming removed 6 bases from V and 8 bases from J, with 22 bases in between. The V gene's germline CDR1 is LNHDA and CDR2 SQIVND (reference sequence). The CDR3 DNA is TGTGCCAGTAGGCCGCCGGACAGATTGTGGCGGGAAGCTTTCTTT. Translated, it gives CASRPPDRLWREAFF. Complete variable domain (other parts from reference TRBV19 and TRBJ1-1): DGGITQSPKYLFRKEGQNVTLSCEQNLNHDAMYWYRQDPGQGLRLIYYSQIVNDFQKGDIAEGYSVSREKKESFPLTVTSAQKNPTAFYLCASRPPDRLWREAFFGQGTRLTVV.

Here the CDR3 reads CASSLTGWASTF. CDR3 nucleotides: TGTGCCAGCAGCTTGACAGGATGGGCCTCGACCTTC. The chain employs TRBV7-9 and TRBJ1-2; a weak D match, TRBD1 (6 bases). Germline CDR1 and CDR2: SEHNR and FQNEAQ (reference sequence). Trimming left V 3 bases short and J 14 bases short, with 16 bases between. CDR3 length: 12 residues.

J is TRBJ2-7 and V is TRBV5-1; tentatively, D is TRBD1 (7 bases). Germline assignment: CDR1 SGHRS and CDR2 YFSETQ. This CDR3 has 14 residues. Trimming took 2 bases from V and 1 from J, leaving 10 bases between them. This CDR3 is CASSFAGQSYEQYF. The DNA for the CDR3 is TGCGCCAGCAGCTTTGCGGGACAGTCCTACGAGCAGTACTTC. The variable domain in full, completed from reference TRBV5-1 and TRBJ2-7, reads KAGVTQTPRYLIKTRGQQVTLSCSPISGHRSVSWYQQTPGQGLQFLFEYFSETQRNKGNFPGRFSGRQFSNSRSEMNVSTLELGDSALYLCASSFAGQSYEQYFGPGTRLTVT.

This clonotype was found many times. This chain connects TRBV12-3 or TRBV12-4 to TRBJ1-1; TRBD1 agrees at 7 bases. This CDR3 comprises 13 residues. The ends lost 5 bases at V and 5 bases at J; junction bases unmatched: 5. The CDR3 protein is CASSLTGETEAFF. The CDR3 DNA is TGTGCCAGCAGTCTTACAGGGGAAACTGAAGCTTTCTTT.

In this sample, this clonotype turned up many times. The J gene is TRBJ2-5, the V gene TRBV6-1; D unclear. Germline CDR1 is MNHNS and CDR2 is SASEGT. This CDR3 comprises 13 residues. Deletions cut 3 bases from V and 1 base from J, with 6 bases between. The CDR3, as DNA: TGTGCCAGCAGTGACTTACTCCAAGAGACCCAGTACTTC. Translating it yields CASSDLLQETQYF.

The table lists this clonotype with many counts. The chain is built from TRBV27 and TRBJ1-5; D not resolved. The CDR3 length is 16 residues. Trimming cost V 2 bases and J 1 base, with 12 bases left between them. Germline CDR1 reads MNHEY; CDR2 reads SMNVEV (reference sequence). This CDR3 reads CASSLVGYGSNQPQHF. CDR3 DNA: TGTGCCAGCAGTTTAGTAGGTTATGGGAGCAATCAGCCCCAGCATTTT.

This clonotype was recorded a few times. The chain uses TRBV6-2 or TRBV6-3 and TRBJ2-7, with D maybe TRBD2 (7 bases). This CDR3 has 13 residues. CDR1 MNHEY and CDR2 SVGEGT come from the germline V gene. Trimming removed 6 bases from V and 6 bases from J, with 15 bases in between. The CDR3 reads CASSLFRGAEQYF. CDR3 sequence (DNA): TGTGCCAGCAGCCTCTTCCGGGGGGCCGAGCAGTACTTC.

At least ten counts were recorded for this clonotype. J is TRBJ2-2 and V is TRBV14; unclear D gene. The germline CDR1 and CDR2 sequences are SGHDN and FVKESK. The CDR3 runs to 12 residues. The V end was cut by 2 bases, the J end by 7 bases, with 5 bases between. CDR3 sequence: CASSQLRGELFF. CDR3 DNA sequence: TGTGCCAGCAGCCAACTGCGCGGGGAGCTGTTTTTT.

The rearrangement links TRBV7-6 to TRBJ1-1; D is unclear. V lost 1 base to trimming and J lost 2 bases, with 8 bases between them. The CDR3 totals 14 residues. Germline CDR1 reads SGHVS; CDR2 reads FNYEAQ. CDR3 DNA sequence: TGTGCCAGCAGCTTAGGCGTCGGAAACACTGAAGCTTTCTTT. Its translation is CASSLGVGNTEAFF.

This clonotype was seen many times. This sequence joins TRBV4-2 and TRBJ1-3; D remains ambiguous. Germline V gene data show CDR1 as LGHNA and CDR2 as YNFKEQ. This CDR3 has 16 amino acids. V dropped 5 bases and J dropped 2 bases, with 16 bases sitting between them. The CDR3 nucleotides are TGTGCCAGCAGCGACGGCGGACGGGAGACTGGAAACACCATATATTTT. This encodes CASSDGGRETGNTIYF.

The chain couples TRBV7-2 to TRBJ2-5; 13 bases line up with TRBD2. The CDR3 runs 15 residues. CDR1 and CDR2 from the germline V gene are SGHTA and FQGNSA. Germline trimming cut 5 bases from V and 2 bases from J; bases unmatched to any gene: 2. CDR3 DNA: TGTGCCAGCAGCCAGGGACTAGCGGGACAAGAGACCCAGTACTTC. Translated: CASSQGLAGQETQYF.

At least ten counts were recorded for this clonotype. The gene calls are TRBV11-3 and TRBJ1-1, with D perhaps matching TRBD1 (5 bases). Per germline, CDR1 SGHNT and CDR2 YENEEA. The CDR3 is made up of 12 amino acids. V dropped 3 bases and J dropped 10 bases, with 12 bases sitting between them. The CDR3 loop is CASSFTQGGAFF. CDR3 DNA: TGTGCCAGCAGCTTTACTCAGGGAGGAGCTTTCTTT.

This clonotype was detected a few times. The rearrangement joins TRBV2 to TRBJ2-2; D might be TRBD2 (6 bases). Germline values: CDR1 SNHLY, CDR2 FYNNEI. The CDR3 covers 18 residues. Trimming took off 10 bases at V and 5 bases at J, with 29 bases between the two ends. The CDR3 loop is CAIPKTGAGGRWTGELFF. The CDR3 DNA is TGTGCCATCCCCAAAACCGGCGCCGGGGGTAGGTGGACCGGGGAGCTGTTTTTT.

This clonotype came up many times. The V and J genes are TRBV5-1 and TRBJ2-5, with TRBD1 identical over 10 bases. The V gene's germline CDR1 is SGHRS and CDR2 YFSETQ. The CDR3 sequence is 14 residues long. After removal of 6 bases from V and 5 bases from J, the junction contained 7 bases not matched to a gene. CDR3 loop: CASTPGQGRETQYF. The CDR3 coding sequence is TGCGCCAGCACCCCGGGACAGGGGCGGGAGACCCAGTACTTC.

The chain is built from TRBV7-6 and TRBJ2-5; 9 bases agree with TRBD2. V was clipped by 6 bases and J by 4 bases; unmatched bases: 12. CDR1 is SGHVS, CDR2 FNYEAQ, per germline. The CDR3 length is 16 residues. This CDR3 reads CASRSLAGALRETQYF. The CDR3 DNA follows: TGTGCCAGCAGAAGCTTAGCGGGGGCTTTAAGAGAGACCCAGTACTTC.

In this sample, this clonotype turned up many times. The chain uses TRBV19 and TRBJ2-7, with D possibly being TRBD1 or TRBD2 (5 bases each). The CDR3 runs to 15 residues. Germline V gene data show CDR1 as LNHDA and CDR2 as SQIVND (reference sequence). V shed 3 bases and J shed 2 bases, with 14 bases lying between them. CDR3 bases: TGTGCCAGTAGTATTTTCGGGACGCCACCCTACGAGCAGTACTTC. As protein: CASSIFGTPPYEQYF. Full variable domain (remainder filled in from reference TRBV19 and TRBJ2-7): DGGITQSPKYLFRKEGQNVTLSCEQNLNHDAMYWYRQDPGQGLRLIYYSQIVNDFQKGDIAEGYSVSREKKESFPLTVTSAQKNPTAFYLCASSIFGTPPYEQYFGPGTRLTVT.

This clonotype showed up many times. Because it lacks the conserved phenylalanine or tryptophan at the end, this CDR3 is likely a read error. The chain is built from TRBV7-2 and TRBJ1-6, with TRBD1 matching 8 bases. In germline, CDR1 is SGHTA, CDR2 FQGNSA. V trimming: 0 bases; J trimming: 9 bases; junction bases outside the gene matches: 4. The length of the CDR3 is 15 residues. In nucleotides, the CDR3 is TGTGCCAGCAGCTTAGCGCGGACAGGGACTTCACCCCTCCACCTT. Amino acids: CASSLARTGTSPLHL.

CDR3 region: CASSPRTGGVETQYF. The CDR3 DNA follows: TGTGCCAGCAGTCCCCGGACAGGGGGTGTAGAGACCCAGTACTTC. This chain joins TRBV6-2 or TRBV6-3 and TRBJ2-5; 10 bases fit TRBD1. Germline-derived CDR1 and CDR2 are MNHEY and SVGEGT. CDR3 size: 15 residues. V shed 5 bases and J 4 bases; nucleotides not matched to a gene: 7.

This clonotype has a count of ten or more. This chain joins TRBV6-1 and TRBJ1-1; 10 nucleotides agree with TRBD1. V gave up 11 bases and J gave up 4 bases; unmatched junction bases: 13. CDR1 is MNHNS and CDR2 is SASEGT in the germline V gene. The CDR3 has 15 amino acids. The CDR3 DNA follows: TGTGCCGGACAGTACCGGGACAGGGGTGGCACTGAAGCTTTCTTT. The encoded protein is CAGQYRDRGGTEAFF.

This clonotype was seen repeatedly, ten times or more. This sequence joins TRBV20-1 and TRBJ1-2; 9 nucleotides agree with TRBD1. The CDR3 totals 14 residues. V was clipped by 2 bases and J by 8 bases; unmatched bases: 9. In germline, CDR1 is DFQATT, CDR2 SNEGSKA (reference sequence). This CDR3 reads CSARPGDRARGYTF. CDR3 sequence (DNA): TGCAGTGCTAGACCCGGGGACAGGGCCCGAGGCTACACCTTC.

The V and J genes are TRBV6-5 and TRBJ2-7; 10 nucleotides agree with TRBD2. Germline V gives CDR1 MNHEY, CDR2 SVGAGI. J gave up 6 bases and V 2 bases, and 7 bases lay outside the gene matches. The CDR3 length is 15 residues. CDR3 in DNA: TGTGCCAGCAGTTACGGTCTAGCGGGAGAGAGCGAGCAGTACTTC. Translation: CASSYGLAGESEQYF.

This clonotype turned up a few times. The chain employs TRBV20-1 and TRBJ1-1; D remains ambiguous. The CDR3 spans 10 residues. CDR1 is DFQATT, CDR2 SNEGSKA, per germline (reference sequence). Deletions cut 6 bases from V and 8 bases from J, with 10 bases between. The CDR3: CSALSREAFF. The CDR3, as DNA: TGCAGTGCCCTATCAAGAGAAGCTTTCTTT.

This clonotype has at least ten counts. This chain's CDR3 is CASSRTGADTEAFF. The CDR3 DNA is TGCGCCAGCAGCCGGACGGGGGCAGACACTGAAGCTTTCTTT. The rearrangement joins TRBV4-1 to TRBJ1-1; D may be TRBD1 (6 bases). The V gene lost 4 bases and the J gene lost 3 bases, with 12 bases spanning the gap. The germline V gene has CDR1 MGHRA and CDR2 YSYEKL. The CDR3 consists of 14 residues.